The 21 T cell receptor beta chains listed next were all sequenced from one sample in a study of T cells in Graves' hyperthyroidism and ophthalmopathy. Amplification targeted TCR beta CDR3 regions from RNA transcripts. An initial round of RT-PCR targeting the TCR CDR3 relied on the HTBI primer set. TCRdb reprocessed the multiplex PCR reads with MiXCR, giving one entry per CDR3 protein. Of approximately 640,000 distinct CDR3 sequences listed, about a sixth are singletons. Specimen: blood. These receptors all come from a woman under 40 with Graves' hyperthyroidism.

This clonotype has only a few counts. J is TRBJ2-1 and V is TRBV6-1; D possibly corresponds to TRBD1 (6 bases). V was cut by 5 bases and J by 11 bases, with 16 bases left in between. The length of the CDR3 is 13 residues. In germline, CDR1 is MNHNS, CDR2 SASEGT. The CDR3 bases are TGTGCCAGCAGTCGGAACTTCAGGGGCCAGCAGTTCTTC. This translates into CASSRNFRGQQFF.

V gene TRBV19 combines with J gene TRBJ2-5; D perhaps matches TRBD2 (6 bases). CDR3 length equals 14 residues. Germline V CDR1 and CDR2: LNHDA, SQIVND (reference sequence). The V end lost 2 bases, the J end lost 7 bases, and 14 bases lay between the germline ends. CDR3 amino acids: CASSISLLEGTQYF. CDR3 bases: TGTGCCAGTAGTATAAGTCTACTGGAGGGGACCCAGTACTTC.

CDR3 sequence reads: CASSPAWGTSGRNEQFF. The CDR3 region has the DNA TGTGCCAGCAGCCCGGCCTGGGGGACTAGCGGGAGAAATGAGCAGTTCTTC. The chain combines TRBV11-2 with TRBJ2-1, with 14 bases matching TRBD2. The V gene's germline CDR1 is SGHAT and CDR2 FQNNGV. V was clipped by 5 bases and J by 7 bases; unmatched bases: 10. This CDR3 comprises 17 residues.

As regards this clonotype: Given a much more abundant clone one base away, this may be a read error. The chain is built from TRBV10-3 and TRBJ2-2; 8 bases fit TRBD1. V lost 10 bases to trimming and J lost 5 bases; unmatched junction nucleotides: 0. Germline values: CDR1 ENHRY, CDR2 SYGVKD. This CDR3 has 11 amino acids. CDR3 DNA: TGTGCCAACAGGGGGACCGGGGAGCTGTTTTTT. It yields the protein CANRGTGELFF.

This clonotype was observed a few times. CDR3 sequence: CASNFEGGYGYTF. The DNA for the CDR3 is TGCGCCAGCAATTTCGAGGGAGGGTATGGCTACACCTTC. V gene TRBV5-1 combines with J gene TRBJ1-2; D not resolved. Germline lookup yields CDR1 SGHRS and CDR2 YFSETQ. V lost 6 bases and J lost 5, with 14 bases in between. The CDR3 has 13 residues.

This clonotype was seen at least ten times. In nucleotides, the CDR3 is TGTGCCAGCAGTTTCATAAGCGGCGGCCCTGAAGCTTTCTTT. Protein sequence: CASSFISGGPEAFF. This chain joins TRBV28 and TRBJ1-1; D remains unclear. This CDR3 has 14 residues. Germline V gene lookup returns CDR1 MDHEN and CDR2 SYDVKM. Trimming removed 3 bases at V and 6 bases at J, with 14 bases between.

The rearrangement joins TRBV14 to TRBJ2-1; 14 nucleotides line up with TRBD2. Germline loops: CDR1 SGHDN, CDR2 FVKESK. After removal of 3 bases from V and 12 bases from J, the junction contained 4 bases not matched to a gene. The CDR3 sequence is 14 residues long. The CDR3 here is CASSQRLAGGGQFF. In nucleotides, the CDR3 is TGTGCCAGCAGCCAGAGACTAGCGGGAGGGGGGCAGTTCTTC.

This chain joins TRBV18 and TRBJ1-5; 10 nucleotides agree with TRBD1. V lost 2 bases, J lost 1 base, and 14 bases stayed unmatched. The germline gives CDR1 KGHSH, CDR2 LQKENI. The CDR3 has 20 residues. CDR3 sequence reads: CASSPVLRGQGPTSNQPQHF. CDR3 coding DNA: TGTGCCAGCTCACCAGTACTGAGGGGACAGGGGCCTACGAGCAATCAGCCCCAGCATTTT.

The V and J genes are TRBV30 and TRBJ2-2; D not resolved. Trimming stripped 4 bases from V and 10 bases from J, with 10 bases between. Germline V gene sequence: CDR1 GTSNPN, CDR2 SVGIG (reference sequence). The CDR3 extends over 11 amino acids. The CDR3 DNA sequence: TGTGCCTGGAATTCAAGGGAGGAGCTGTTTTTT. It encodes CAWNSREELFF.

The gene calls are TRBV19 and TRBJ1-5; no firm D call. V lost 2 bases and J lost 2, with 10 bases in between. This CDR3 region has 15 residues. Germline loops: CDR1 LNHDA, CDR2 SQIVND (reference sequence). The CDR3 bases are TGTGCCAGTAGTATACGGCGGGGAGGCAATCAGCCCCAGCATTTT. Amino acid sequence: CASSIRRGGNQPQHF.

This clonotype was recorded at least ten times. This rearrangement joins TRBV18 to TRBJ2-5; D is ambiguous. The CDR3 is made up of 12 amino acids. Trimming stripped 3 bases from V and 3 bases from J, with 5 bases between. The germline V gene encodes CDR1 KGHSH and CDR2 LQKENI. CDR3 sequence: CASSPVEETQYF. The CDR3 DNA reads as TGTGCCAGCTCACCTGTGGAAGAGACCCAGTACTTC.

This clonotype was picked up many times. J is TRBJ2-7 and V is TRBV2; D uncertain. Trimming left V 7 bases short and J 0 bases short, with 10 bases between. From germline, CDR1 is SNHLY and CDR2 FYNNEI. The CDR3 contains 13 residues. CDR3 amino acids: CASTGRSSYEQYF. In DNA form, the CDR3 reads TGTGCCAGCACAGGACGGAGCTCCTACGAGCAGTACTTC.

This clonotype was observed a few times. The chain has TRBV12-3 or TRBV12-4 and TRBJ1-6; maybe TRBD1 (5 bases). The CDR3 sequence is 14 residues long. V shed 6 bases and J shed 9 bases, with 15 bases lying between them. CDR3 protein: CASRSGSLGSPLHF. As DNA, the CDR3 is TGTGCCAGCAGGTCAGGGAGTCTAGGTTCACCCCTCCACTTT.

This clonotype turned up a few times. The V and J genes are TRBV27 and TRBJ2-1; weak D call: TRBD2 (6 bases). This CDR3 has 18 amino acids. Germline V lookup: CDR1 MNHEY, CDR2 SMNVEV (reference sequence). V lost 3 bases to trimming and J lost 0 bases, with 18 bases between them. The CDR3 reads CASSFLASAQFSYNEQFF. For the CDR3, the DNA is TGTGCCAGCAGTTTCCTGGCTAGCGCCCAATTCTCCTACAATGAGCAGTTCTTC.

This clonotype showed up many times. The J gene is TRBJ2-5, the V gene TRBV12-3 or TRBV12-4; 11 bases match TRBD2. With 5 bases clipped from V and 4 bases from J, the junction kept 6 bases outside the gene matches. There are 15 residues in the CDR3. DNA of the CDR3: TGTGCCAGCAGTCGCCTAGCGGGAGGAGGAGAGACCCAGTACTTC. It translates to CASSRLAGGGETQYF.

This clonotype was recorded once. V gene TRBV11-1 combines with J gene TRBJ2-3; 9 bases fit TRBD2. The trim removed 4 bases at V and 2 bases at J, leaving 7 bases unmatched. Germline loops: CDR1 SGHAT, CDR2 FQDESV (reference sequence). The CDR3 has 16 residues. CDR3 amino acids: CASSSEREALTDTQYF. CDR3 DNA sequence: TGTGCCAGCAGCTCAGAGCGGGAGGCCCTCACAGATACGCAGTATTTT.

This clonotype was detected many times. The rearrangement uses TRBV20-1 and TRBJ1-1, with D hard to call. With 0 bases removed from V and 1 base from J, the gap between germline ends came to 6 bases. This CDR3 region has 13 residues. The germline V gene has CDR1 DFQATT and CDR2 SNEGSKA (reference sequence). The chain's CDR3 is CSARDEPNTEAFF. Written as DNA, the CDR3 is TGCAGTGCTAGAGACGAACCGAACACTGAAGCTTTCTTT.

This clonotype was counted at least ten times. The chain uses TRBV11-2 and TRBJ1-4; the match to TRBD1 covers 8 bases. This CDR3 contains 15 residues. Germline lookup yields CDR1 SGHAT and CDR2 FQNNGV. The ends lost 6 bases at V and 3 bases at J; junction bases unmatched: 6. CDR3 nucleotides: TGTGCCAGCAGAATCAGGGGGCTGGCTAATGAAAAACTGTTTTTT. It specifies CASRIRGLANEKLFF.

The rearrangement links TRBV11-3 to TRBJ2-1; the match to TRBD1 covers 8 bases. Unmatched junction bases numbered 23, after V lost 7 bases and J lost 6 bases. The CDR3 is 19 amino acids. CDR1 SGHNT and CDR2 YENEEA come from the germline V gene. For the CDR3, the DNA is TGTGCCAGCACCGACAGGGGACAGGAATTGAGGGCCGGGTTCAATGAGCAGTTCTTC. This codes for CASTDRGQELRAGFNEQFF.

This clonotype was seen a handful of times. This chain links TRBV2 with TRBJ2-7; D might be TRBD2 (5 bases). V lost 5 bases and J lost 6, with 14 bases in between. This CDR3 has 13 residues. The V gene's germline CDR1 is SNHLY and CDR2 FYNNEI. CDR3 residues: CASSPLSRGEQYF. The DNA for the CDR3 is TGTGCCAGCAGTCCACTCTCTCGGGGCGAGCAGTACTTC.

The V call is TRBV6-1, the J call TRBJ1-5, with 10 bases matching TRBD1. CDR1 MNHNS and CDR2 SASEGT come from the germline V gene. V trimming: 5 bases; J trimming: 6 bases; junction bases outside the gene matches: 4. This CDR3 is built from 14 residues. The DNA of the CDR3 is TGTGCCAGCAGTTACCGGGACAGGGGTCAGCCCCAGCATTTT. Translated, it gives CASSYRDRGQPQHF.